This T cell receptor (beta chain) was found in a study of shared clonotypes between healthy human individuals. Study findings and constraints: Sample collection involved blood only; tissue repertoires are likely different.

The data were produced by immunoSEQ multiplex PCR, yet TCRdb's version contains in-frame clones alone and is incomplete. The table lists approximately 1,000,000 clones, 75% to 85% of them singletons. With respect to this clone: The antigen is undetermined.

CD4+ cells underwent separation, giving CD45RA+ naive and CD45RA-negative memory subsets. The CDR3 loop spans 14 amino acids. V trimming: 4 bases; J trimming: 4 bases; junction bases outside the gene matches: 7. The germline CDR1 and CDR2 sequences are SGHNT and YYREEE (reference sequence). This TCR was recovered from a man between 18 and 29 years old in good health. Some clones in this sample may be carry-over from other donors' samples. Sequencing was carried out using memory CD4+ T cells from PBMCs. Subset reported: CD45RA-negative fraction. The gene calls are TRBV5-4 and TRBJ1-2, with 7 bases identical to TRBD1. CDR3 bases: TGTGCCAGCAGCCAGAACAGGGGCGGCTATGGCTACACCTTC. This sequence encodes CASSQNRGGYGYTF.